One sample yielded the 3 T cell receptor beta chains listed below, sequenced in a study of T cell repertoires and HLA-DP antigens. Data came from immunoSEQ multiplex PCR; TCRdb stores just in-frame clones and leaves some out. This table has fewer than 95,000 clones, around nine tenths appearing once. No antigen is known for these receptors. Material for sequencing was CD4+ T cells from PBMCs. These receptors came from a man aged 50 to 60 in good health and CMV-seronegative.

This clone appeared once. The gene calls are TRBV4-3 and TRBJ1-5; possibly TRBD1 for D (5 bases). The CDR3 consists of 15 residues. The V gene's germline CDR1 is LGHNA and CDR2 YSLEER. V was pared by 4 bases and J by 9 bases, with 19 bases between. DNA of the CDR3: TGCGCCAGCAGCCGAGACCAAACAGGTTCGAGGCCCCAGCATTTT. Its translation: CASSRDQTGSRPQHF.

The chain combines TRBV21-1 with TRBJ1-4; the D segment call TRBD1 is taken from the table without a DNA check. TRBV21-1 is a known pseudogene. The CDR3 consists of 14 residues. The CDR3 region has the DNA TGTGCCAGCAGCAAAGTGCAGGGGGCGTTTAAACTGTTTTTT. Protein sequence: CASSKVQGAFKLFF.

This clone showed up just once. The gene calls are TRBV5-1 and TRBJ2-7; no firm D call. Germline V gene data show CDR1 as SGHRS and CDR2 as YFSETQ. The CDR3 sequence is 11 residues long. Deletions cut 4 bases from V and 6 bases from J, with 8 bases between. This chain's CDR3 is CASSTGVEQYF. In nucleotides, the CDR3 is TGCGCCAGCAGCACGGGCGTCGAGCAGTACTTC.